A single sample is the source of the 24 T cell receptor beta chains below, sequenced in a study of regulatory T cells in long-lasting Graves disease. The sample's time point: persistent/refractory GD, antithyroid drugs over 5 years with positive TRAb. RNA from PBMCs was the source of the TCR library. TCR beta libraries were built with iRepertoire HTBI primers and Arm-PCR of CDR3 regions. Each CDR3 protein is one row after TCRdb ran MiXCR on the multiplex PCR reads. The data show roughly 450,000 distinct CDR3 sequences, with around 20% seen just once and about 8.3% held by the top ten. Material: peripheral blood mononuclear cells (PBMCs), obtained when the disease was refractory, from a patient treated with antithyroid drugs. Receptors originate from a female donor with Graves disease.

V is TRBV29-1 and J is TRBJ2-5, with 9 positions matching TRBD1. J was trimmed by 6 bases and V by 6 bases; bases with no gene match: 11. This CDR3 region has 14 residues. Germline assignment: CDR1 SQVTM and CDR2 ANQGSEA. CDR3 DNA: TGCAGCGTCCGACAGGGGGGTTTTGGAAAGACCCAGTACTTC. Protein sequence: CSVRQGGFGKTQYF. Variable domain in full (rest from reference TRBV29-1 and TRBJ2-5): SAVISQKPSRDICQRGTSLTIQCQVDSQVTMMFWYRQQPGQSLTLIATANQGSEATYESGFVIDKFPISRPNLTFSTLTVSNMSPEDSSIYLCSVRQGGFGKTQYFGPGTRLLVL.

V gene TRBV30 combines with J gene TRBJ1-6, with D tentatively TRBD1 (5 bases). The CDR3 is 17 amino acids. Trimming left V 3 bases short and J 8 bases short, with 23 bases between. CDR1 and CDR2 from the germline V gene are GTSNPN and SVGIG (reference sequence). In DNA form, the CDR3 reads TGTGCCTGGAGCGAGGCTGTAGGGGCCTCCCCTTATTCACCCCTCCACTTT. Translated: CAWSEAVGASPYSPLHF.

The rearrangement links TRBV30 to TRBJ2-4, with TRBD1 matching 7 bases. The CDR3 sequence is 14 residues long. CDR1 and CDR2 (germline): GTSNPN, SVGIG (reference sequence). V lost 2 bases to trimming and J lost 3 bases; unmatched junction nucleotides: 4. CDR3 amino acids: CAWSNRGGKNIQYF. The DNA of the CDR3 is TGTGCCTGGAGTAACAGGGGTGGCAAAAACATTCAGTACTTC.

In its sample, this clonotype was seen a few times. The chain couples TRBV6-2 or TRBV6-3 to TRBJ1-2, with a weak D call TRBD1 (5 bases). This CDR3 has 16 residues. V was shortened by 2 bases and J by 8 bases, with 21 bases between the two germline ends. Per germline, CDR1 MNHEY and CDR2 SVGEGT. The CDR3: CASSYLGTGRMEGYTF. The CDR3 DNA reads TGTGCCAGCAGTTACCTCGGTACAGGAAGGATGGAGGGCTACACCTTC.

This clonotype was observed at least ten times. The chain combines TRBV28 with TRBJ1-5; the D is unclear. The germline CDR1 and CDR2 sequences are MDHEN and SYDVKM. The CDR3 runs to 16 residues. The V end was cut by 1 base, the J end by 0 bases, with 10 bases between. CDR3: CASSLFWSVSNQPQHF. CDR3 nucleotides: TGTGCCAGCAGTTTATTCTGGTCGGTTAGCAATCAGCCCCAGCATTTT.

This clonotype appeared many times. The CDR3 DNA reads TGTGCCAGCAGCATCCTTGCGGGAGGGGGTTACGAGCAGTACTTC. This sequence encodes CASSILAGGGYEQYF. The chain joins TRBV28 to TRBJ2-7, with 9 bases identical to TRBD2. After removal of 6 bases from V and 4 bases from J, the junction contained 10 bases not matched to a gene. The germline V gene encodes CDR1 MDHEN and CDR2 SYDVKM. The CDR3 is made up of 15 amino acids.

CDR3 sequence reads: CSVFGSGLAGYNEQFF. DNA of the CDR3: TGCAGCGTGTTCGGATCTGGACTAGCGGGATACAATGAGCAGTTCTTC. The chain employs TRBV29-1 and TRBJ2-1, with 12 nucleotides matching TRBD2. This CDR3 contains 16 residues. With V trimmed by 6 bases and J by 4 bases, 10 bases remained unmatched. Germline V gene data show CDR1 as SQVTM and CDR2 as ANQGSEA.

This clonotype was counted ten times or more. V gene TRBV2 combines with J gene TRBJ2-4; D is perhaps TRBD2 (7 bases). Germline V gene sequence: CDR1 SNHLY, CDR2 FYNNEI. Trimming cost V 2 bases and J 7 bases, with 21 bases left between them. CDR3 length: 17 residues. CDR3 coding DNA: TGTGCCAGCAGTGAAAGGGGGGGCGCGTTTTTGATGAACATTCAGTACTTC. Translated, it gives CASSERGGAFLMNIQYF.

With regard to this clonotype: One junction end disagrees with the germline gene, perhaps due to a read error. The J gene is TRBJ1-5, the V gene TRBV12-3 or TRBV12-4, with D maybe TRBD1 (5 bases). The CDR3 length is 15 residues. The CDR3 is CTSSPTGTSNQPQHF. Here the CDR3 DNA reads TGTACCAGCAGTCCAACGGGGACTAGCAATCAGCCCCAGCATTTT.

The rearrangement uses TRBV15 and TRBJ2-1; TRBD1 matches at 10 bases. CDR3 length: 16 residues. Germline V gene data show CDR1 as LNHNV and CDR2 as YYDKDF (reference sequence). Unmatched junction bases numbered 7, after V lost 0 bases and J lost 8 bases. CDR3 sequence: CATSRDRDRGLHEQFF. CDR3 nucleotides: TGTGCCACCAGCAGAGACCGGGACAGGGGTCTCCATGAGCAGTTCTTC.

This clonotype was picked up many times. V is TRBV29-1 and J is TRBJ2-7; D possibly matches TRBD1 or TRBD2 (5 bases each). CDR3 length: 11 residues. Trimming cost V 7 bases and J 3 bases, with 10 bases left between them. Germline CDR1 reads SQVTM; CDR2 reads ANQGSEA. In DNA, the CDR3 is TGCAGCGCAGGGACGGGCTACGAGCAGTACTTC. Amino acids: CSAGTGYEQYF.

This chain joins TRBV6-9 and TRBJ2-3; maybe TRBD1 (6 bases). The CDR3 covers 14 residues. Trimming pared 4 bases from V and 4 bases from J, leaving 12 bases between. The V gene's germline CDR1 is MNHGY and CDR2 SVAAGI. The CDR3 nucleotides read TGTGCCAGCAGTTTAACAGGGCGCGCAGATACGCAGTATTTT. This sequence encodes CASSLTGRADTQYF.

V is TRBV20-1 and J is TRBJ1-4, with 8 bases lining up with TRBD1. CDR3 length: 15 residues. CDR1 and CDR2 from the germline V gene are DFQATT and SNEGSKA (reference sequence). The trim removed 3 bases at V and 8 bases at J, leaving 11 bases unmatched. The CDR3 nucleotides are TGCAGTGCTAGCCCTGGGGACAGGCCTGGGGAAAAACTGTTTTTT. Translating it yields CSASPGDRPGEKLFF.

There are a few counts of this clonotype. V is TRBV4-3 and J is TRBJ2-5, with 9 bases identical to TRBD2. The germline V gene encodes CDR1 LGHNA and CDR2 YSLEER. V shed 1 base and J 3 bases; nucleotides not matched to a gene: 9. The CDR3 consists of 17 residues. The CDR3 DNA reads as TGCGCCAGCAGCCAAGGGATAACGCGGGAGGGAGAAGAGACCCAGTACTTC. This codes for CASSQGITREGEETQYF.

This clonotype was counted a few times. The chain carries TRBV20-1 and TRBJ2-7, with TRBD2 identical over 12 bases. V lost 1 base and J lost 6; bases outside the gene matches: 4. Germline CDR1 DFQATT, CDR2 SNEGSKA (reference sequence). The length of the CDR3 is 14 residues. The CDR3 reads CSARGGTSGFEQYF. DNA for the CDR3: TGCAGTGCTAGAGGCGGGACTAGCGGGTTCGAGCAGTACTTC.

This clonotype was observed at least ten times. The V gene is TRBV6-1, the J gene TRBJ2-5, with 7 bases fitting TRBD1. The CDR3 is 14 residues long. The germline V gene encodes CDR1 MNHNS and CDR2 SASEGT. V shed 5 bases and J 3 bases; nucleotides not matched to a gene: 6. The CDR3 DNA sequence: TGTGCCAGCAGTCCTTACAGGGGTAAAGAGACCCAGTACTTC. As protein: CASSPYRGKETQYF.

This clonotype was found many times. The chain uses TRBV2 and TRBJ1-1; TRBD1 agrees at 9 bases. Trimming removed 2 bases from V and 4 bases from J; junction bases left unmatched: 8. The CDR3 has 16 residues. Germline CDR1 SNHLY, CDR2 FYNNEI. CDR3 DNA sequence: TGTGCCAGCAGTGAAACACCGGGACAGGGTATCACTGAAGCTTTCTTT. Its protein is CASSETPGQGITEAFF.

The J gene is TRBJ1-1, the V gene TRBV19; no firm D call. The CDR3 is made up of 14 amino acids. Trimming removed 3 bases at V and 4 bases at J, with 12 bases between. CDR1 and CDR2 (germline): LNHDA, SQIVND (reference sequence). The CDR3 protein is CASSMVNSPTEAFF. CDR3 in DNA: TGTGCCAGTAGTATGGTTAACTCCCCCACTGAAGCTTTCTTT.

This clonotype was picked up a small number of times. A much larger clone is a single base away; this may be a read error. The rearrangement links TRBV20-1 to TRBJ2-7; D unresolved. Per the germline V gene, CDR1 is DFQATT and CDR2 is SNEGSKA (reference sequence). This CDR3 region has 12 residues. Here the CDR3 DNA reads TGCAGTGCTCATTGGACGAACTACGGGCAGTACTTC. This translates into CSAHWTNYGQYF.

This clonotype was seen only once. One junction end disagrees with the germline gene, perhaps due to a read error. The rearrangement links TRBV19 to TRBJ2-7; no definite D call. This CDR3 has 13 residues. Germline values: CDR1 LNHDA, CDR2 SQIVND (reference sequence). The CDR3 spells CTSSIRSSYEQYF. The DNA of the CDR3 is TGTACCAGTAGTATACGGAGCTCCTACGAGCAGTACTTC.

In this sample, this clonotype turned up many times. This rearrangement joins TRBV7-3 to TRBJ1-1, with 11 bases fitting TRBD1. The CDR3 extends over 15 amino acids. V was clipped by 3 bases and J by 3 bases; unmatched bases: 3. Germline assignment: CDR1 SGHTA and CDR2 FQGTGA. The CDR3 region has the DNA TGTGCCAGCAGCTTGGGGACAGGGGGACACACTGAAGCTTTCTTT. Its protein product is CASSLGTGGHTEAFF.

About this clonotype itself: This may come from a read error, since a much larger clone is one base off. The rearrangement links TRBV6-1 to TRBJ1-2; D not resolved. From germline, CDR1 is MNHNS and CDR2 SASEGT. CDR3 size: 13 residues. Written as DNA, the CDR3 is TGTGCCGGCAGTGACGGGGATTGGTTTGGCTACACCTTC. Amino acid sequence: CAGSDGDWFGYTF.

This clonotype was detected many times. V and J are TRBV28 and TRBJ2-7; the D gene is possibly TRBD1 (5 bases). The V end lost 1 base, the J end lost 4 bases, and 14 bases lay between the germline ends. CDR3 size: 15 residues. Germline V gene sequence: CDR1 MDHEN, CDR2 SYDVKM. The CDR3 DNA is TGTGCCAGCAGTTTATATCTGGGGCTGACATACGAGCAGTACTTC. It codes for CASSLYLGLTYEQYF.

CDR3 DNA: TGCGCCAGCAGCCAAATGGACAGGGCCTACGAGCAGTACTTC. This codes for CASSQMDRAYEQYF. The chain carries TRBV4-1 and TRBJ2-7; the match to TRBD1 covers 8 bases. Trimming removed 2 bases from V and 2 bases from J; junction bases left unmatched: 2. The CDR3 extends over 14 amino acids. Germline V gene sequence: CDR1 MGHRA, CDR2 YSYEKL.